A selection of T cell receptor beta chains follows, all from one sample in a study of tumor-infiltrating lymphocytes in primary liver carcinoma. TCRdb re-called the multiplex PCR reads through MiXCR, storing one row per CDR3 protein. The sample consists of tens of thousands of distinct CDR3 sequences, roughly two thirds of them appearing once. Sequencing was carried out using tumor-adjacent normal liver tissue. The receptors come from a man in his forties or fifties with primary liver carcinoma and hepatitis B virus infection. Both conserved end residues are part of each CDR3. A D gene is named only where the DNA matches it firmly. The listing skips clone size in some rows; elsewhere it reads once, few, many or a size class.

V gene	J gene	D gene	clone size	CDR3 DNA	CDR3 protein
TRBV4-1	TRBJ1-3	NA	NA	TGCACCAGCAGCCCCCGACAGAACTTCTCAGGAAACACCATATATTTT	CTSSPRQNFSGNTIYF
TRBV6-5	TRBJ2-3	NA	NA	TGTGCCAGCAGCCCGGACAGCTCTAGCATGGATACGCAGTATTTT	CASSPDSSSMDTQYF
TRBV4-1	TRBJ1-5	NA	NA	TGCGCCAGCAGCCAAGAGGTGTCGAGATCACTACTCAATCAGCCCCAGCATTTT	CASSQEVSRSLLNQPQHF
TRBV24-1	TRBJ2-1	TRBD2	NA	TGTGCCACCAGTGACCGCCAGCTAGCGGGAACCGATGAGCAGTTCTTC	CATSDRQLAGTDEQFF
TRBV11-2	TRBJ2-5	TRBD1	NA	TGTGCCAGCAGCCCAACGGGACAGAAAGGACAAGAGACACAGTACTTC	CASSPTGQKGQETQYF
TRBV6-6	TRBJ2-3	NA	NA	TGTGCCAGCAGTCACGGGACTTACGTCCTAGATACGCAGTATTTT	CASSHGTYVLDTQYF
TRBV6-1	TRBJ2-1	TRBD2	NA	TGTGCCAGCATCCTGGGGACTACTAGCGGGAGCAGAGGGCAGTCCTTC	CASILGTTSGSRGQSF
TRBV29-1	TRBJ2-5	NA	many	TGCAGCGTTGAGGGGGGCCAAGTCCCCCAAGAGACCCAGTACTTC	CSVEGGQVPQETQYF
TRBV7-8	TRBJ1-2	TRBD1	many	TGTGCCAGCAGCGGAGCCGGGACAGGACATGGCTACACCTTC	CASSGAGTGHGYTF
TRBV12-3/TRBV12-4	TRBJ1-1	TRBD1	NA	TGTGGCAGCAGCCCCCATCCTGGGACAGCGAACATTGAAGTTCTCTTT	CGSSPHPGTANIEVLF
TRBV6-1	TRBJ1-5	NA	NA	TGTGTCAGCAGTCAGAACAGGGAACAATCCCAGCATTTT	CVSSQNREQSQHF
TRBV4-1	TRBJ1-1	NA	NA	TGCGCCAGCAGAACCCTACAACCCGCGGGGGGCGAAGCTTTCTTT	CASRTLQPAGGEAFF
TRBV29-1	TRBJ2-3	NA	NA	TGCAGCGTTTCCACGGATACGCGGTATTTT	CSVSTDTRYF
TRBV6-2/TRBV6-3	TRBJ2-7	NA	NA	TGTGCCAGCACCGCAAATTGGGGGGACGAGCACCACTTC	CASTANWGDEHHF
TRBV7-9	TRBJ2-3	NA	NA	TGTGCCAGCAGCTTGGCGGCGACTAGAGCTAGCACAGATACGCAGTATTTT	CASSLAATRASTDTQYF
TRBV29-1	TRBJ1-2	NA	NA	TGCAGCGTTGTCATAGGGAATGGCTACACCTTC	CSVVIGNGYTF
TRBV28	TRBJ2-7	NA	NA	TGTGCCAACACCCCACGGGGTATGCCTCGACAGCTGCCGGTGTACGAGCAGTACTTC	CANTPRGMPRQLPVYEQYF
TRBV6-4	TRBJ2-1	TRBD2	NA	TGTGCCAGCAACGCCGGGACTAGCTGGAGCGAGCAGTTCTTC	CASNAGTSWSEQFF
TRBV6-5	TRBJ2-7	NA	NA	TGTGCCAGCAGTATACGTCGTGTTCGAGACGAGCAGTACTTC	CASSIRRVRDEQYF
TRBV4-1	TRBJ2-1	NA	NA	TGCGCCAGCAGCCAAACAACTTCAAATGAGGAGTTCTTC	CASSQTTSNEEFF
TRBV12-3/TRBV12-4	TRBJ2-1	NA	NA	TGTGCCAGCACTTTATCAGGCTTTTACAATGAGCAGTTCTTC	CASTLSGFYNEQFF
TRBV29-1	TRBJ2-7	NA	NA	TGCAGCGCCCCAGACAGGATGGATCAGGTTGAGCAGTACTTC	CSAPDRMDQVEQYF
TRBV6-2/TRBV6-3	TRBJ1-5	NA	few	TGTGCCAGCAGCCCACCGGCCGCGGGGACCAGCAATCAGCCCCAGCATTTT	CASSPPAAGTSNQPQHF
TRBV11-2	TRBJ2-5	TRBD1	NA	TGTGTCAGCAGCTTAGACAGGGGGCGCAGAGAGACCCAGTACTTC	CVSSLDRGRRETQYF
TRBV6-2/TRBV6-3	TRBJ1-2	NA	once	TGTGTCAGCAGTTACTCTATGACCCCTGGACTTGGCTACACCTTC	CVSSYSMTPGLGYTF
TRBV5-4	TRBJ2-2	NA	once	TGTGCCAGCAGCTTGGTAGCAGGGTCGAACACCGGGGAGCTGTTTTTT	CASSLVAGSNTGELFF
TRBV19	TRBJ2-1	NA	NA	TGTGTCAGTTGTCTGGGAGATCCCCTCTACAATGAGCAGTCCTTC	CVSCLGDPLYNEQSF
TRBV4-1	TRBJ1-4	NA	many	TGCGCCAGCAGCCAGGGTGACAGTACCGAAAAACTGTTTTTT	CASSQGDSTEKLFF
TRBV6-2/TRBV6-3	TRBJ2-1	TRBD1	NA	TGTGCCAACAGTTTGGGAGAGGGGACAGGGATGGCTAATGAGCAGTTCTTC	CANSLGEGTGMANEQFF
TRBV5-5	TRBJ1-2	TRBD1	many	TGTGCCAGCAGTCGGACAGGGACCTATCGCTACACCTTC	CASSRTGTYRYTF
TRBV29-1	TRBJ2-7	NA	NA	TGCAGCGTTACTAGCAGCTCCCACGATCAGTACTTC	CSVTSSSHDQYF
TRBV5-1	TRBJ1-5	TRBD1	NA	TGCGGCAGCAGCACAGGGGACAATCAGCCCCAGCATTTT	CGSSTGDNQPQHF
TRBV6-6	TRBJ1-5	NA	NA	TGTGCCAGCAGTTACTCGAGCCGGGGCGGGCATAGGAATCAGCCCCAGCGTTTT	CASSYSSRGGHRNQPQRF